The 17 T cell receptor beta chains listed next were all sequenced from one sample in a study of T cells in Graves' hyperthyroidism and ophthalmopathy. The source material, RNA transcripts, was used to amplify TCR beta CDR3 regions. The TCR CDR3 first-round RT-PCR relied on the HTBI primer set. MiXCR, applied by TCRdb to the multiplex PCR reads, yields one record per CDR3 protein. The sample records over 500,000 distinct CDR3 sequences, 35% to 50% being singletons. The specimen sequenced was peripheral blood or thyroid tissue (not recorded which). These TCRs come from an adult woman with Graves' disease, either hyperthyroidism or ophthalmopathy (not recorded which).

CDR3 sequence: CSASSGRGTDTQYF. DNA for the CDR3: TGCAGTGCTAGTAGCGGGAGGGGCACAGATACGCAGTATTTT. The V and J genes are TRBV20-1 and TRBJ2-3; 11 nucleotides align to TRBD2. The CDR3 runs 14 residues. V gave up 3 bases and J gave up 1 base; unmatched junction bases: 0. Per germline, CDR1 DFQATT and CDR2 SNEGSKA (reference sequence).

This clonotype showed up just once. The V and J genes are TRBV2 and TRBJ2-2; D is perhaps TRBD2 (5 bases). The CDR3 loop spans 13 amino acids. Germline CDR1 SNHLY, CDR2 FYNNEI. V was pared by 7 bases and J by 8 bases, with 14 bases between. CDR3 sequence: CASTEGWAGELFF. The CDR3 DNA sequence: TGTGCCAGCACCGAGGGTTGGGCTGGGGAGCTGTTTTTT.

The genes are TRBV29-1 and TRBJ2-5; D is possibly TRBD2 (5 bases). Trimming removed 4 bases at V and 0 bases at J, with 9 bases between. Germline CDR1 is SQVTM and CDR2 is ANQGSEA. This CDR3 contains 13 residues. The CDR3 is CSVGRGYQETQYF. Written as DNA, the CDR3 is TGCAGCGTTGGCCGGGGATACCAAGAGACCCAGTACTTC.

This clonotype appeared a few times. This chain uses TRBV5-4 with TRBJ1-2; 7 bases agree with TRBD1. The CDR3 is 15 amino acids. Germline V gives CDR1 SGHNT, CDR2 YYREEE (reference sequence). V trimming: 0 bases; J trimming: 4 bases; junction bases outside the gene matches: 6. The CDR3 protein is CASSLVQGDIYGYTF. CDR3 sequence (DNA): TGTGCCAGCAGCTTGGTCCAGGGGGACATCTATGGCTACACCTTC.

This clonotype has ten or more counts. The chain uses TRBV9 and TRBJ2-2; the D is unclear. Germline V CDR1 and CDR2: SGDLS, YYNGEE. This CDR3 spans 15 amino acids. Between the trimmed V and J ends, which lost 0 bases and 6 bases, there was a span of 12 bases. CDR3 sequence: CASSVVGSVPGELFF. CDR3 nucleotide sequence: TGTGCCAGCAGCGTAGTAGGAAGCGTCCCCGGGGAGCTGTTTTTT.

There are a few counts of this clonotype. The chain is built from TRBV29-1 and TRBJ1-3, with unresolved D. The V end lost 4 bases, the J end lost 2 bases, and 9 bases lay between the germline ends. The CDR3 consists of 13 residues. CDR1 is SQVTM, CDR2 ANQGSEA, per germline. The DNA for the CDR3 is TGCAGCGTTGTTTGGGTAACTGGAAACACCATATATTTT. This gives the protein CSVVWVTGNTIYF.

The gene calls are TRBV19 and TRBJ2-1, with D possibly matching TRBD2 (7 bases). Germline lookup yields CDR1 LNHDA and CDR2 SQIVND (reference sequence). CDR3 length: 13 residues. With 3 bases removed from V and 9 bases from J, the gap between germline ends came to 12 bases. Written as DNA, the CDR3 is TGTGCCAGTAGTATGGGGGGGGCTGGTGAGCAGTTCTTC. Its translation: CASSMGGAGEQFF.

This clonotype was detected only a few times. The chain couples TRBV2 to TRBJ2-2; D may be TRBD1 or TRBD2 (5 bases each). Germline V gene data show CDR1 as SNHLY and CDR2 as FYNNEI. CDR3 length equals 15 residues. V lost 4 bases to trimming and J lost 5 bases, with 14 bases between them. CDR3 residues: CASSVGDGWTGELFF. CDR3 DNA: TGTGCCAGCAGTGTCGGGGACGGTTGGACCGGGGAGCTGTTTTTT.

The chain couples TRBV20-1 to TRBJ1-2, with 10 bases aligning to TRBD1. J gave up 3 bases and V 4 bases, and 5 bases lay outside the gene matches. This CDR3 comprises 14 residues. Germline assignment: CDR1 DFQATT and CDR2 SNEGSKA (reference sequence). Here the CDR3 reads CSATQGTGDYGYTF. The CDR3 bases are TGCAGTGCTACACAGGGGACAGGGGACTATGGCTACACCTTC.

This sequence joins TRBV15 and TRBJ2-1; D gene unclear. The V and J ends lost 0 bases and 9 bases respectively, with 6 bases between them. Germline V gene data show CDR1 as LNHNV and CDR2 as YYDKDF (reference sequence). There are 12 residues in the CDR3. Here the CDR3 reads CATSRDRVEQFF. As DNA, the CDR3 is TGTGCCACCAGCAGAGACCGCGTTGAGCAGTTCTTC.

This clonotype was seen a few times. The chain recombines TRBV29-1 with TRBJ1-5, with D perhaps TRBD1 (6 bases). V lost 6 bases and J lost 2, with 14 bases in between. CDR3 size: 14 residues. Germline CDR1 is SQVTM and CDR2 is ANQGSEA. The CDR3 loop is CSVAQGTGNQPQHF. The CDR3 nucleotides are TGCAGCGTAGCCCAGGGGACGGGCAATCAGCCCCAGCATTTT.

J is TRBJ1-2 and V is TRBV25-1; 7 bases line up with TRBD1. Per germline, CDR1 MGHDK and CDR2 SYGVNS. The CDR3 is made up of 15 amino acids. V was pared by 6 bases and J by 4 bases, with 11 bases of the junction left unmatched. The CDR3 DNA reads as TGTGCCAGCAGCAATACCGCAGGGGGTGCCTATGGCTACACCTTC. It translates to CASSNTAGGAYGYTF.

CDR3 amino acids: CAISNNRGHGYTF. The CDR3 nucleotides are TGTGCCATCAGTAACAACAGGGGCCATGGCTACACCTTC. The V call is TRBV10-3, the J call TRBJ1-2; TRBD1 aligns across 7 bases. Germline V lookup: CDR1 ENHRY, CDR2 SYGVKD. This CDR3 contains 13 residues. With 5 bases clipped from V and 6 bases from J, the junction kept 6 bases outside the gene matches.

This clonotype came up a few times. The chain employs TRBV20-1 and TRBJ1-5; 7 bases match TRBD1. Trimming at V came to 1 base and at J to 14 bases, leaving 11 bases not matched to a gene. From germline, CDR1 is DFQATT and CDR2 SNEGSKA (reference sequence). This CDR3 is 13 amino acids long. The CDR3 coding sequence is TGCAGTGCTAGAGCCCTCGGGACAGACTACGAGCATTTT. The encoded protein is CSARALGTDYEHF.

The chain employs TRBV5-1 and TRBJ2-7, with no clear D. Looked up from germline, CDR1 is SGHRS and CDR2 is YFSETQ. The V gene lost 1 base and the J gene lost 0 bases, with 8 bases spanning the gap. The CDR3 runs to 14 residues. This chain's CDR3 is CASSLNFGSYEQYF. The CDR3 DNA is TGCGCCAGCAGCTTGAACTTTGGCTCCTACGAGCAGTACTTC. Full variable domain (remainder filled in from reference TRBV5-1 and TRBJ2-7): KAGVTQTPRYLIKTRGQQVTLSCSPISGHRSVSWYQQTPGQGLQFLFEYFSETQRNKGNFPGRFSGRQFSNSRSEMNVSTLELGDSALYLCASSLNFGSYEQYFGPGTRLTVT.

Concerning this clonotype itself: The conserved final phenylalanine or tryptophan is absent from the CDR3, which likely points to a read error. The DNA is left out, because the CDR3 cannot be placed on it with certainty; the CDR3 is given as TCRdb lists it. The gene calls are TRBV11-2 and TRBJ2-6. The CDR3 is 9 amino acids in total, end residues counted. Germline V gives CDR1 SGHAT, CDR2 FQNNGV. This CDR3 is CASSLGSAL.

There are many counts of this clonotype. The V call is TRBV24-1, the J call TRBJ1-1; 9 bases line up with TRBD1. This CDR3 contains 18 residues. Trimming took 5 bases from V and 0 from J; bases not matched to a gene: 12. Germline-derived CDR1 and CDR2 are KGHDR and SFDVKD. CDR3 amino acids: CATSGGQGIESLNTEAFF. The CDR3 bases are TGTGCCACCAGTGGGGGACAGGGCATTGAATCCTTGAACACTGAAGCTTTCTTT.